Sequencing of this T cell receptor (beta chain) was carried out in a study of cytomegalovirus exposure and HLA in healthy donors (dated by TCRdb to the late 2010s). A note on the overall study: An earlier analysis of several hundred of the donors reported around 280 Gb of sequence data and roughly 120 million unique TCR beta sequences obtained from roughly 180 million T cells. On average, roughly 200,000 unique TCR beta nucleotide sequences were sequenced per donor among a few hundred genotyped donors of the cohort, with about 19% of those sequences being non-productive. Of the 350 to 450 genotyped donors, approximately 82% fell in the genetic ancestry cluster associated with self-reported Caucasian donors. The study used immunosequencing to profile the T cell repertoires of 670 or so subjects and linked those repertoires to cytomegalovirus serostatus. A later analysis re-analyzed previously published TCR beta repertoires from 500 to 700 donors and added high-resolution HLA genotyping to study TCR occurrence patterns. HLA typing included class I and class II loci at four-digit resolution. The number of typed donors differed by locus: roughly 629-640 for A, B, C, DRB1 and DQB1; approximately 540 for DQA1; about 600 for DPA1; and around 450 for DPB1. All discovery cohort repertoires had been generated on a single sequencing platform. To predict cytomegalovirus infection status, the study combined high-throughput TCR immunosequencing, statistical association of individual TCRs with disease status, and machine learning. An earlier analysis of approximately 640 of the donors applied high-throughput TCR beta sequencing to assess whether each TCR beta V gene segment acted as functional or pseudogenic. A few DR-DQ haplotypes were treated as single units for association and clustering because of strong linkage in the cohort. Approximately 300 gigabases of sequencing data and 75 million to 85 million unique TCR sequences made up an early release that covered several hundred HLA-typed donors. The study was designed to test whether signatures of past pathogen exposure could be identified by cataloging public T cell receptors. Along with the approximately 600-subject first cohort, a separate validation cohort of over a hundred different subjects was used. In the later analysis, no new phenotypic data were used to find candidate immune exposures; instead, reliance was placed on TCR beta sequences and their occurrence across donors. Genome-wide SNP genotypes for about three fifths of the roughly 670 donors were used in a later genetic analysis, which treated that subset as a discovery cohort. Donor age, sex, ethnicity and CMV serostatus were collected together with the repertoire data.

With regard to this clone: Which antigen it targets is not known. The sample holds no much larger clone one base away, and base qualities are not on file.

Beyond this particular receptor, the publication reports: A later genetic analysis associated a missense DCLRE1C variant with V-gene and J-gene trimming of TCR beta chains, and an independent cohort replicated the association. In a later analysis, several top co-occurrence clusters were reported to appear linked to parvovirus B19, influenza, CMV and Epstein-Barr virus. Specific HLA alleles were associated with 15,000 to 20,000 TCR beta sequences at a false discovery rate of 0.05 in a later analysis. In vitro tests confirmed that a few of the cytomegalovirus-associated TCR beta chains recognize cytomegalovirus antigens. In a later analysis, TCR association rates were found to vary across HLA loci, with the most associated TCRs seen for DRB1 alleles and the fewest for HLA-C alleles. The classifier was reported to diagnose cytomegalovirus status with high specificity and sensitivity in both the original and validation cohorts. Only TCR beta chains were sequenced in this cohort, and the absence of alpha or paired-chain data limited detectable features. Approximately 16 rarely observed V segments, including chromosome 9 orphons, were excluded from the earlier analysis of several hundred of the donors because counts were too low. A further reported finding was that TCR beta sequences accurately predicted the HLA-A and HLA-B alleles for most subjects in the first cohort. Because some donors lacked HLA typing at each locus, the association tests relied only on the typed subset. Compared with equally common non-associated chains, HLA-associated TCR beta chains in a later analysis were more clonally expanded and had lower generation probabilities. According to a later genetic analysis, donors in an Asian-associated ancestry cluster had fewer N-insertions in productive TCRs than the roughly 670-donor mean. A later analysis found that most CMV-associated TCR beta chains appeared HLA-restricted, with HLA associations seemingly driven largely by CMV exposure. Because the 87-base-pair reads could not distinguish some IMGT-functional V segments, including TRBV6-2 and TRBV6-3, those segments were excluded. Most TCR sequences were seen in very few donors, while some public TCRs were found in many individuals. When HLA alleles, especially DR and DQ, strongly co-occurred, TCR associations were difficult to assign to individual alleles. Presence/absence analyses assumed roughly uniform sequencing depth across donors, an assumption that may not hold. Linkage disequilibrium might explain the correlated functional status among segregating V segments, but an unknown experimental factor could not be excluded. The study listed 150 to 200 TCR beta chains as associated with cytomegalovirus. Broadly in line with IMGT annotations, most TCR beta V segments showed up in productive rearrangements about 87% or about 30% of the time in an earlier analysis of some 590 of the donors. According to the authors, the approach could potentially be generalized to other disease states and immunological phenotypes. CMV serostatus was the only immune exposure information available for the cohort. A cluster of highly shared sequence variants was judged likely to represent a technical artifact of the sequencing pipeline.

In total, just over 650 healthy bone marrow donors made up the cohort. At the time of sampling, all cohort members were nominally healthy, though unrecorded immune exposures were likely present. The donor was CMV seropositive and belonged to the group of 250 to 300 seropositive cohort members. Each donor provided a peripheral blood sample, and peripheral blood mononuclear cells were used for TCR beta sequencing. The Qiagen DNeasy Blood Extraction Kit was used to extract genomic DNA from the blood cell samples. Libraries came from the immunoSEQ multiplex PCR assay. For the multiplex PCR, a mixture combining 60 forward primers for TCR Vbeta segments and 13 reverse primers for TCR Jbeta segments was used. Amplification of the CDR3 region of rearranged TCR beta genes was performed with a multiplex PCR assay on genomic DNA. Amplified TCR beta libraries were sequenced as 87-base-pair reads on the Illumina HiSeq System. Turning to the authors' computational methods: Across the roughly 670 repertoires, a later analysis counted around 80 million unique TCR beta chains, roughly 11 million of which were shared by at least two donors. To remove PCR and sequencing errors, raw reads were error-corrected and collapsed into unique sequences using a nearest-neighbor algorithm that merged closely related sequences. CDR3 sequences were aligned to IMGT reference sequences to assign V, D and J gene segments. For a sequence to be retained, a match of at least six nucleotides to both a V gene segment and a J gene segment was required. Rearrangements were classified as productive when the CDR3 lacked stop codons and remained in frame with V and J, and all other rearrangements were classified as non-productive. CDR3 was defined by IMGT convention, running from the second conserved V-encoded cysteine to the conserved J-encoded phenylalanine. In an earlier analysis of approximately 500 of the donors, sequences lacking an unambiguous match to a single V gene segment were excluded. In an earlier analysis of around 590 of the donors, a V segment was called functional when productive rearrangements were above 56.7%, and segregating when the standard deviation between donors exceeded 5%. A statistical classification framework was developed to diagnose cytomegalovirus status using the catalog of TCR beta chain sequences. V and J gene assignment, in a later analysis, came from comparing TCR nucleotide sequences with IMGT/GENE-DB human TR gene sequences. The TCRdist pipeline was used in a later analysis to assign CDR3 sequences and most-parsimonious VDJ recombination scenarios. In a later analysis, every TCR beta chain was defined by the combination of its CDR3 amino acid sequence and its V-gene family, and reads without a unique V-gene family were dropped. As a way to deal with suspected cross-contamination and a sequencing artifact, a later analysis dropped 500 to 700 nucleotide sequences that were highly shared and had low generation probability. A later analysis calculated a clonal expansion index for each public chain from normalized within-repertoire ranks of inferred template counts. In a later analysis, generation probabilities were computed with a VDJ recombination model fitted to out-of-frame rearrangements, and the resulting probabilities were checked against IGoR. In a later analysis, hypergeometric tests were used to score TCR-TCR, TCR-HLA and TCR-CMV co-occurrence, with a repertoire-size bias correction applied to TCR pairs. To estimate false discovery rates, a later analysis permuted the HLA or CMV assignments 20 times. A later analysis grouped co-occurring TCRs with DBSCAN, adding TCRdist sequence similarity when clustering within HLA-allele-positive subsets. Repertoires with fewer than 30,000 or more than 120,000 public chains, plus five repertoires with anomalous nucleotide sharing, were excluded from co-occurrence clustering. TCRdb took over this immuneACCESS table, retaining in-frame rearrangements with V and J assigned. Such tables are incomplete; in checked studies, under half of the missing clones stem from an unresolved V gene, and the remainder is unexplained. Clonal size and the V and J genes are those of that table, whereas D and trimming came from the DNA. This sample lists about 140,000 clones; less than 80% were detected once. Jointly, the top ten make up around 10% of the sample.

V is reduced by 8 bases and J by 2 bases, leaving a spacing of 14 bases between them. In the germline V gene, CDR1 corresponds to MNHNS and CDR2 to SASEGT. The cysteine opens and the phenylalanine closes a CDR3 of 14 amino acids. Here the CDR3 DNA is all that survives: 42 bases in frame from base 1. This chain joins TRBV6-1 to TRBJ2-3; a weak D assignment points to TRBD2 (5 bases agree). The sequencing sample was made of PBMCs. This receptor was taken from a woman in her forties or fifties in good health and CMV-seropositive. CDR3 sequence: CASGLSSTTDTQYF. The DNA sequence reads TGTGCCAGCGGGCTGTCTAGCACCACAGATACGCAGTATTTT.